The rows below give T cell receptor beta chains drawn from one sample of a study of T-cell memory formation after mild COVID-19. TCRdb itself ran the 5' RACE reads through MiXCR, one entry per CDR3 protein. In the table there are approximately 400,000 distinct CDR3 sequences, over 15% of which are singletons. Sequencing input: PBMCs or a T cell subset sorted from them (not recorded which). These receptors all come from a man aged 18 to 29 who had mild COVID-19 (a few samples of this study predate the infection). Cell type and time point are not known. CDR3s include the opening cysteine and the closing phenylalanine or tryptophan. The D gene is left open where the match is weak. Not every row has a clone size; where given, it reads once, few, many or a size class.

>TRBJ1-2|NA|many|TRBV25-1
TGTGCCAGCGAGGGGGGGACGGGGAATGGCTACACCTTC
CASEGGTGNGYTF
>TRBJ2-2|NA|few|TRBV20-1
TGCAGTGCTAACGGGGCCCAGGGGGAGCTGTTTTTT
CSANGAQGELFF
>TRBJ1-1|NA|few|TRBV18
TGTGCCAGCTCTCCCCCCAACAGGAACACTGAAGCTTTCTTT
CASSPPNRNTEAFF
>TRBJ2-1|TRBD1|few|TRBV29-1
TGCAGCGTTGGTCGAGACAGGGACTACAATGAGCAGTTCTTC
CSVGRDRDYNEQFF
>TRBJ2-1|NA|few|TRBV28
TGTGCCAGCAGGACCCCTCTAGGATACAATGAGCAGTTCTTC
CASRTPLGYNEQFF
>TRBJ2-7|NA|few|TRBV12-3/TRBV12-4
TGTGCCAGCACCTTGGGGTCTAGCGTCGACGAGCAGTACTTC
CASTLGSSVDEQYF
>TRBJ2-1|TRBD2|NA|TRBV2
TGTGCCAGCAGCGGACTAGCGGGGCCCAATGAGCAGTTCTTC
CASSGLAGPNEQFF
>TRBJ1-1|NA|NA|TRBV28
TGTGCCAGCACTCGTGGGGGATTCACTGAAGCTTTCTTT
CASTRGGFTEAFF
>TRBJ2-6|NA|NA|TRBV19
TGTGCCAGTAGTAGTCGGAGCTCTGGGGCCAACGTCCTGACTTTC
CASSSRSSGANVLTF
>TRBJ1-5|NA|few|TRBV7-3
TGTGCCAGCAGCCAAAATGATACAGGGAATCAGCCCCAGCATTTT
CASSQNDTGNQPQHF
>TRBJ2-1|TRBD1|NA|TRBV7-7
TGTGCTAGCAGCTCGGGGACAGGGGGTTTCTACAATGAGCAGTTCTTC
CASSSGTGGFYNEQFF
>TRBJ2-3|NA|many|TRBV6-5
TGTGCCAGCAGTTTAAGGGGTACCACAGATACGCAGTATTTT
CASSLRGTTDTQYF
>TRBJ1-1|NA|few|TRBV13
TGTGCCAGCAGCCTCCCACGGAACACTGAAGCTTTCTTT
CASSLPRNTEAFF
>TRBJ1-2|NA|NA|TRBV6-6
TGTGCCAGCAATATCGTAAGGGGAGGCTACACCTTC
CASNIVRGGYTF
>TRBJ2-3|NA|few|TRBV7-3
TGTGCCAGCAGCCTTATGGGTGGGAAGACAGATACGCAGTATTTT
CASSLMGGKTDTQYF
>TRBJ2-5|TRBD2|NA|TRBV4-3
TGCGCCAGCAGCCGGGGACTAGCGTGGAGAGAGACCCAGTACTTC
CASSRGLAWRETQYF
>TRBJ2-1|TRBD1|few|TRBV4-1
TGCGCCAGCAGCCAAGAAGTGCCAGGGGGATCGTATGAGCAGTTCTTC
CASSQEVPGGSYEQFF
>TRBJ2-2|NA|NA|TRBV7-2
TGTGCCAGCAGCTTAGCGGCAATGGCAGGAGGGACCGGGGAGCTGTTTTTT
CASSLAAMAGGTGELFF
>TRBJ2-4|NA|few|TRBV5-4
TGTGCCAGCAGCGTGCAGGGTAGGACCAATTCACACATTCAGTACTTC
CASSVQGRTNSHIQYF
>TRBJ2-5|NA|NA|TRBV21-1
TGTGCCAGCAGCAGGACAAGACTAGCGGGGACAGAGACCCAGTACTTC
CASSRTRLAGTETQYF
>TRBJ2-3|NA|NA|TRBV6-1
TGTGCCAGCAGGAGGGTGGGGGGCGACGGCACAGATACGCAGTATTTT
CASRRVGGDGTDTQYF
>TRBJ2-3|TRBD1|NA|TRBV6-5
TGTGCCAGCAGTGCCGACAGGGCGACGCAGTATTTT
CASSADRATQYF
>TRBJ2-6|TRBD1|NA|TRBV12-3/TRBV12-4
TGTGCCAGCAGTCGGGACAGCTCTAAGCAGGGGGCCAACGTCCTGACTTTC
CASSRDSSKQGANVLTF
>TRBJ2-4|TRBD1|few|TRBV27
TGTGCCAGTCACCCGGGACAGAGGGGGCTAGCCAAAAACATTCAGTACTTC
CASHPGQRGLAKNIQYF
>TRBJ2-7|NA|few|TRBV7-9
TGTGCCAGCAGCTTAGAGCTGAGTGGCCGTTCCTACGAGCAGTACTTC
CASSLELSGRSYEQYF
>TRBJ1-3|TRBD1|NA|TRBV7-2
TGTGCCAGCAGATATACAGGGGCGCTCAACTCTGGAAACACCATATATTTT
CASRYTGALNSGNTIYF
>TRBJ1-6|NA|few|TRBV7-8
TGTGCCAGCAGCTTTAGGAGGGGACCTGGGGATAATTCACCCCTCCACTTT
CASSFRRGPGDNSPLHF